The following is a TCR beta chain sequence with its context. The antigen is undetermined. The germline gives CDR1 SGHNT, CDR2 YYREEE (reference sequence). This CDR3 is 15 amino acids long. J was trimmed by 5 bases and V by 6 bases; bases with no gene match: 10. 60 Vbeta and 13 Jbeta primers were used in PCR. Sequencing was performed with immunoSEQ multiplex PCR; in TCRdb, only in-frame clones are kept and a portion is missing. The table has around 92,000 clones, about four fifths seen once. The data belong to a study of cytomegalovirus exposure and HLA in healthy donors. Study observations and caveats: Some V segments, TRBV6-2 and TRBV6-3 among them, were indistinguishable and were therefore excluded. About 87% or about 30% of the time was how often most TCR beta V segments were productive, according to an earlier analysis.

Sequenced sample: PBMCs. The chain couples TRBV5-4 to TRBJ1-1; TRBD1 aligns across 10 bases. The TCR sequence derives from a female donor in good health and CMV-seropositive. CDR3 in DNA: TGTGCCAGCAATTGGGGACAGGGGAGTGGGACTGAAGCTTTCTTT. As protein: CASNWGQGSGTEAFF. Using reference TRBV5-4 and TRBJ1-1 for the parts outside the CDR3, the full variable domain is ETGVTQSPTHLIKTRGQQVTLRCSSQSGHNTVSWYQQALGQGPQFIFQYYREEENGRGNFPPRFSGLQFPNYSSELNVNALELDDSALYLCASNWGQGSGTEAFFGQGTRLTVV.